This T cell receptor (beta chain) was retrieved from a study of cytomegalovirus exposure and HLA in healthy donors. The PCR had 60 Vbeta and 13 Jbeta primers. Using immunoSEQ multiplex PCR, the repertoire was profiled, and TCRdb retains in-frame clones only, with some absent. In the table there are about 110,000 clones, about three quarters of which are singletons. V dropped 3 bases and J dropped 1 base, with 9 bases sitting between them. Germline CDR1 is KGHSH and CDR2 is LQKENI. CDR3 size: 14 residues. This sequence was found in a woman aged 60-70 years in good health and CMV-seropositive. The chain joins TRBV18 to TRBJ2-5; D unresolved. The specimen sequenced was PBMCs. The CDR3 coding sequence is TGTGCCAGCTCACCCGCAAGGAGCCAAGAGACCCAGTACTTC. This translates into CASSPARSQETQYF.